The rows below give T cell receptor beta chains drawn from one sample of a study of shared clonotypes between healthy human individuals. Generated by immunoSEQ multiplex PCR, the TCRdb table keeps only in-frame clones and is missing some. This sample has around 500,000 clones, with roughly 80% found just once. Sample: PBMCs. These receptors were collected from a woman in her thirties or forties in good health. Some clones in this sample may be carry-over from other donors' samples. Each CDR3 is given with its conserved first and last residue. D genes are given only for firm matches. A row's size may be missing; if present it is once, few, many or a size class.

D gene	V gene	clone size	J gene	CDR3 DNA	CDR3 protein
NA	TRBV15	NA	TRBJ1-1	TGTGCCACCAGCAAAGGCAAGAACACTGAAGCTTTCTTT	CATSKGKNTEAFF
NA	TRBV18	NA	TRBJ2-1	TGTGCCAGCTCACCAACCAGGGGGGGATCCAATGAGCAGTTCTTC	CASSPTRGGSNEQFF
NA	TRBV7-6	NA	TRBJ1-5	TGTGCCAGCAGCTTAGAACAGAATAGCAATCAGCCCCAGCATTTT	CASSLEQNSNQPQHF
NA	TRBV9	few	TRBJ1-1	TGTGCCAGCAGCCCCTCGACGAACACTGAAGCTTTCTTT	CASSPSTNTEAFF
NA	TRBV10-3	few	TRBJ1-5	TGTGCCATCAGGGAGGACCTATATAGCAATCAGCCCCAGCATTTT	CAIREDLYSNQPQHF
NA	TRBV7-9	NA	TRBJ1-1	TGTGCCAGCAGCTTAGACAATCTGGTAGCTTTCTTT	CASSLDNLVAFF
NA	TRBV11-1	few	TRBJ1-1	TGTGCCAGCAGCATATACAGGAACACTGAAGCTTTCTTT	CASSIYRNTEAFF
TRBD2	TRBV27	NA	TRBJ2-5	TGTGCCAGCAGTCCTGGGACTAGCGGGAGGTTAGAGACCCAGTACTTC	CASSPGTSGRLETQYF
NA	TRBV2	NA	TRBJ1-5	TGTGCCAGCAGTCCCGGGGGTCGGGACACTAGCAATCAGCCCCAGCATTTT	CASSPGGRDTSNQPQHF
TRBD2	TRBV9	once	TRBJ2-7	TGTGCCAGCAGCCCCCTGACTAGCGGGAGTTTCGAGCAGTACTTC	CASSPLTSGSFEQYF